The 17 T cell receptor beta chains below were found in one sample sequenced in a study of T-cell reconstitution after alpha-beta-depleted transplantation in children. The TCRbeta library incorporated unique molecular identifiers. TCRdb reanalysed the PCR reads using MiXCR and keeps one entry per CDR3 protein. The data contain around 340,000 distinct CDR3 sequences, 13% of them singletons. The starting material was PBMCs, obtained from the stem cell graft. The receptors were gathered from a human donor who donated a stem cell graft to a child with Fanconi anemia.

The table lists this clonotype with many counts. The chain combines TRBV12-3 or TRBV12-4 with TRBJ2-3; no reliable D call. Trimming left V 10 bases short and J 7 bases short, with 15 bases between. The CDR3 is made up of 12 amino acids. CDR3 in DNA: TGTGCCACCTCCCAACACTTCAATACGCAGTATTTT. Its translation: CATSQHFNTQYF.

This clonotype was detected ten times or more. CDR3 coding DNA: TGCAGTGCCCGTTCGGACCTCATTAATTCACCCCTCCACTTT. Its protein product is CSARSDLINSPLHF. The J gene is TRBJ1-6, the V gene TRBV20-1; no firm D call. The germline V gene encodes CDR1 DFQATT and CDR2 SNEGSKA (reference sequence). Trimming pared 6 bases from V and 6 bases from J, leaving 15 bases between. CDR3 length: 14 amino acids.

Ten or more counts support this clonotype. The chain recombines TRBV4-3 with TRBJ2-3; no reliable D call. Germline CDR1 and CDR2: LGHNA and YSLEER. Trimming took 1 base from V and 1 from J, leaving 9 bases between them. This CDR3 contains 15 residues. In DNA, the CDR3 is TGCGCCAGCAGCCAAGCCTGGACGGGCACAGATACGCAGTATTTT. Translating gives CASSQAWTGTDTQYF.

Worth noting for this clonotype: Because it lacks the conserved phenylalanine or tryptophan at the end, this CDR3 is likely a read error. The CDR3 region is CATTASGNTIYY. Here the CDR3 DNA reads TGTGCCACTACAGCTTCTGGAAACACCATATATTAT. This chain joins TRBV12-3 or TRBV12-4 and TRBJ1-3, with D uncertain. The germline V and J ends were trimmed by 10 bases and 1 base, with 8 bases remaining between them. The CDR3 totals 12 residues.

This clonotype was detected only a few times. V gene TRBV10-3 combines with J gene TRBJ1-3; no definite D call. The germline gives CDR1 ENHRY, CDR2 SYGVKD. The V end was cut by 6 bases, the J end by 2 bases, with 11 bases between. The CDR3 has 14 residues. CDR3: CAISGISTGNTIYF. In DNA, the CDR3 is TGTGCCATCAGCGGGATCTCGACTGGAAACACCATATATTTT.

This clonotype was seen many times. The rearrangement joins TRBV20-1 to TRBJ1-4; no clear D gene. Germline V gene sequence: CDR1 DFQATT, CDR2 SNEGSKA (reference sequence). V gave up 6 bases and J gave up 0 bases, with 11 bases separating them. The CDR3 sequence is 14 residues long. The CDR3 region is CSAPGDSTNEKLFF. The CDR3 region has the DNA TGCAGTGCCCCAGGCGATTCAACTAATGAAAAACTGTTTTTT.

The chain recombines TRBV6-1 with TRBJ1-6, with D uncertain. Trimming shortened V by 6 bases and J by 0 bases, and 12 bases separated the two germline ends. This CDR3 comprises 16 residues. From germline, CDR1 is MNHNS and CDR2 SASEGT. The CDR3 loop is CASSRAPSSYNSPLHF. The CDR3 coding sequence is TGTGCCAGCAGCCGGGCCCCTAGCTCCTATAATTCACCCCTCCACTTT.

The genes are TRBV27 and TRBJ2-7, with a tentative D call TRBD1 (6 bases). The V gene's germline CDR1 is MNHEY and CDR2 SMNVEV (reference sequence). The CDR3 is 15 residues long. The V and J ends lost 2 bases and 0 bases respectively, with 11 bases between them. This chain's CDR3 is CASSLGGKSSYEQYF. The DNA of the CDR3 is TGTGCCAGCAGTTTAGGGGGCAAGAGCTCCTACGAGCAGTACTTC.

This clonotype occurred a few times. This chain connects TRBV5-6 to TRBJ1-2, with D unclear. The CDR3 totals 13 residues. Per the germline V gene, CDR1 is SGHDT and CDR2 is YYEEEE. V gave up 3 bases and J gave up 4 bases, with 10 bases separating them. The CDR3 nucleotides read TGTGCCAGCAGCTCCCGAGAGGGCTATGGCTACACCTTC. It is translated as CASSSREGYGYTF.

This clonotype came up many times. The genes are TRBV5-6 and TRBJ2-3; D ambiguous. The CDR3 totals 14 residues. Trimming left V 4 bases short and J 2 bases short, with 11 bases between. The V gene's germline CDR1 is SGHDT and CDR2 YYEEEE. The CDR3: CASSVYSVTDTQYF. CDR3 in DNA: TGTGCCAGCAGCGTGTATTCTGTCACAGATACGCAGTATTTT.

The chain is built from TRBV29-1 and TRBJ2-5; 7 bases line up with TRBD2. The length of the CDR3 is 13 residues. Trimming at V came to 8 bases and at J to 1 base, leaving 7 bases not matched to a gene. Germline CDR1 and CDR2: SQVTM and ANQGSEA. CDR3 DNA: TGCAGCTCATCGAGCGGGGCCCAAGAGACCCAGTACTTC. It is translated as CSSSSGAQETQYF.

The chain uses TRBV6-2 or TRBV6-3 and TRBJ2-7, with 7 bases matching TRBD2. J gave up 3 bases and V 8 bases, and 10 bases lay outside the gene matches. The V gene's germline CDR1 is MNHEY and CDR2 SVGEGT. This CDR3 is 14 amino acids long. The CDR3 spells CASGSPLAVYEQYF. In nucleotides, the CDR3 is TGTGCCAGCGGGTCTCCTCTAGCGGTCTACGAGCAGTACTTC.

This chain links TRBV24-1 with TRBJ2-3, with 7 bases lining up with TRBD1. The CDR3 extends over 14 amino acids. Trimming at V came to 4 bases and at J to 2 bases, leaving 2 bases not matched to a gene. Germline CDR1 is KGHDR and CDR2 is SFDVKD. CDR3 loop: CATSDGTDTDTQYF. CDR3 sequence (DNA): TGTGCCACCAGTGACGGGACAGACACAGATACGCAGTATTTT.

The chain couples TRBV6-1 to TRBJ2-3; 12 bases align to TRBD2. The CDR3 consists of 17 residues. Germline CDR1 and CDR2: MNHNS and SASEGT. J lost 5 bases, V lost 0 bases, and 6 bases had no gene match. CDR3: CASSEAPSGGAGDTQYF. The CDR3 nucleotides are TGTGCCAGCAGTGAAGCCCCTAGCGGGGGGGCTGGAGATACGCAGTATTTT.

This clonotype was recorded a few times. V is TRBV4-2 and J is TRBJ2-6; 7 positions match TRBD1. With 3 bases clipped from V and 2 bases from J, the junction kept 4 bases outside the gene matches. There are 16 residues in the CDR3. Germline assignment: CDR1 LGHNA and CDR2 YNFKEQ. CDR3 region: CASSQEQGTGANVLTF. The CDR3 region has the DNA TGTGCCAGCAGCCAGGAACAGGGGACTGGGGCCAACGTCCTGACTTTC.

Only a few counts were recorded for this clonotype. CDR3 coding DNA: TGTGCCAGCAGTTCGCAGGGAGTTGCGACTGAAGCTTTCTTT. As protein: CASSSQGVATEAFF. This sequence joins TRBV12-3 or TRBV12-4 and TRBJ1-1; maybe TRBD1 (5 bases). The V end was cut by 4 bases, the J end by 5 bases, with 14 bases between. This CDR3 is built from 14 residues.

In its sample, this clonotype was seen many times. V gene TRBV6-1 combines with J gene TRBJ1-3; the D gene is possibly TRBD1 (6 bases). The V end was cut by 4 bases, the J end by 0 bases, with 7 bases between. The CDR3 sequence is 14 residues long. CDR1 is MNHNS, CDR2 SASEGT, per germline. This CDR3 is CASSGTASGNTIYF. CDR3 sequence (DNA): TGTGCCAGCAGTGGGACAGCCTCTGGAAACACCATATATTTT.